The entry below gives a single T cell receptor beta chain sequence along with its context. V lost 8 bases and J lost 8; bases outside the gene matches: 5. The CDR3 has 13 amino acids. CDR1 and CDR2 from the germline V gene are MGHRA and YSYEKL. These data are taken from a study of blood T cell repertoires in COVID-19. Study-wide context: Material from acute and convalescent COVID-19 was sourced from the United States, Italy and Spain. From T cells, B-cell-depleted T cells, or PBMCs came the material, which was cDNA or gDNA.

Study processing details: Reference gene primer amplification gave estimated nucleated cell counts. The data were produced by immunoSEQ multiplex PCR, yet TCRdb's version contains in-frame clones alone and is incomplete. V, J and clone size reflect that table, while D and trimming were determined from the DNA. The sample consists of about 200,000 clones, 86% of them appearing once. The receptor's source is a woman in her forties or fifties with acute or convalescent COVID-19. V and J are TRBV4-1 and TRBJ1-6; TRBD1 matches at 8 bases. The sequencing sample was made of peripheral blood. This chain's CDR3 is CASQDRVHSPLHF. DNA for the CDR3: TGCGCCAGCCAGGACAGGGTTCATTCACCCCTCCACTTT.